Listed here are 21 T cell receptor beta chains from one sample, sequenced in a study of molecular identifiers for immune sequencing clone quantification (dated by TCRdb to the late 2010s). The library was prepared using PCR. Sequencing relied on an Illumina HiSeq 4000. TCRdb redid the processing of the public reads, applying fastp at Q25 and MiXCR, and retained in-frame beta chains. Every CDR3 protein is listed once, alongside the most common genes and DNA of its rows. The sample table records around 470,000 distinct CDR3 sequences; about a fifth of these occur just once. About 0.84% of the sample comes from the top ten. Input material: naive CD8+ T cells from blood, with Jurkat cell RNA spiked in. The cell subset or site label, as the study defines it: FACS-sorted CD8+CD4-CCR7+CD45RA+ naive T cells. Receptors were obtained from a human donor in good health. Some libraries in this study had Jurkat cell RNA spiked in.

The chain links TRBV19 to TRBJ2-1, with D possibly TRBD2 on 6 matching bases. The ends were cut back, 5 bases at V and 0 bases at J, with 14 bases in the middle. The CDR3 totals 16 residues. Germline assignment: CDR1 LNHDA and CDR2 SQIVND (reference sequence). This CDR3 is CASSSRGLASYNEQFF. CDR3 DNA sequence: TGTGCCAGTAGTTCCCGGGGACTTGCCTCCTACAATGAGCAGTTCTTC. The whole variable domain, filled in from reference TRBV19 and TRBJ2-1, reads DGGITQSPKYLFRKEGQNVTLSCEQNLNHDAMYWYRQDPGQGLRLIYYSQIVNDFQKGDIAEGYSVSREKKESFPLTVTSAQKNPTAFYLCASSSRGLASYNEQFFGPGTRLTVL.

In the case of this clonotype: With a much larger clone just one base away, this may be a read error. V is TRBV7-9 and J is TRBJ2-2; D possibly uses TRBD1 or TRBD2 (5 bases each). The CDR3 consists of 16 residues. The germline V gene has CDR1 SEHNR and CDR2 FQNEAQ (reference sequence). Trimming cost V 4 bases and J 1 base, with 13 bases left between them. This chain's CDR3 is CASSSTGAENTGELFF. The DNA of the CDR3 is TGTGCCAGCAGCTCAACCGGGGCGGAGAACACCGGGGAGCTGTTTTTT. The full variable domain, in which reference TRBV7-9 and TRBJ2-2 provide the parts outside the CDR3, is DTGVSQNPRHKITKRGQNVTFRCDPISEHNRLYWYRQTLGQGPEFLTYFQNEAQLEKSRLLSDRFSAERPKGSFSTLEIQRTEQGDSAMYLCASSSTGAENTGELFFGEGSRLTVL.

The chain recombines TRBV20-1 with TRBJ2-1, with D maybe TRBD2 (6 bases). Germline loops: CDR1 DFQATT, CDR2 SNEGSKA (reference sequence). V shed 1 base and J shed 7 bases, with 11 bases lying between them. The CDR3 sequence is 13 residues long. CDR3: CSARAEGGNEQFF. The CDR3 nucleotides read TGCAGTGCTAGAGCGGAGGGAGGTAATGAGCAGTTCTTC.

This clonotype has a handful of counts. This sequence joins TRBV7-9 and TRBJ2-7, with 8 bases that match TRBD1. V trimming: 5 bases; J trimming: 5 bases; junction bases outside the gene matches: 8. Germline V gene sequence: CDR1 SEHNR, CDR2 FQNEAQ (reference sequence). The CDR3 extends over 14 amino acids. For the CDR3, the DNA is TGTGCCAGCAGCAGGCGGGACAGGTACAACGAGCAGTACTTC. Translating it yields CASSRRDRYNEQYF.

CDR3 in amino acids: CASSDGLAGSTDTQYF. The CDR3 DNA is TGTGCCAGCAGCGACGGACTAGCGGGGAGCACAGATACGCAGTATTTT. The V gene is TRBV7-9, the J gene TRBJ2-3, with 12 bases lining up with TRBD2. The J segment lost 0 bases and the V segment lost 5 bases, leaving 3 bases of the junction unmatched. The CDR3 is 16 residues long. CDR1 SEHNR and CDR2 FQNEAQ come from the germline V gene (reference sequence).

V usage is TRBV7-2 and J usage is TRBJ2-7; tentative D call: TRBD2 (6 bases). Germline CDR1 and CDR2: SGHTA and FQGNSA. V was pared by 5 bases and J by 5 bases, with 19 bases between. This CDR3 contains 15 residues. DNA of the CDR3: TGTGCCAGCAGCCCCGGGGCCGGGGCGGGGCACGAGCAGTACTTC. It is translated as CASSPGAGAGHEQYF.

This clonotype was seen a few times. The rearrangement joins TRBV9 to TRBJ2-7; D could derive from TRBD1 or TRBD2 (5 bases each). The germline V gene has CDR1 SGDLS and CDR2 YYNGEE. V lost 3 bases to trimming and J lost 4 bases, with 14 bases between them. The CDR3 sequence is 14 residues long. The chain's CDR3 is CASSGRGQGYEQYF. CDR3 nucleotides: TGTGCCAGCAGCGGTAGAGGGCAGGGTTACGAGCAGTACTTC.

The chain carries TRBV10-3 and TRBJ2-1, with D maybe TRBD2 (6 bases). Germline V lookup: CDR1 ENHRY, CDR2 SYGVKD. The CDR3 consists of 15 residues. Trimming left V 0 bases short and J 8 bases short, with 14 bases between. CDR3 bases: TGTGCCATCAGTGAGTCGTCTAGCGCAACAGATGAGCAGTTCTTC. Translated: CAISESSSATDEQFF.

This clonotype was observed a handful of times. This rearrangement joins TRBV28 to TRBJ2-1; the match to TRBD2 covers 12 bases. With V trimmed by 3 bases and J by 15 bases, 12 bases remained unmatched. Germline lookup yields CDR1 MDHEN and CDR2 SYDVKM. The CDR3 length is 15 residues. The CDR3 loop is CASSFFTTSGSDRFF. The CDR3 nucleotides read TGTGCCAGCAGTTTCTTTACGACTAGCGGGAGTGATCGGTTCTTC.

On this clonotype: One end of the junction fails to match germline, which may point to a read error. V is TRBV24-1 and J is TRBJ2-1; 8 nucleotides match TRBD1. The CDR3 is 14 residues long. Per the germline V gene, CDR1 is KGHDR and CDR2 is SFDVKD. This CDR3 is CAASVGRGQDEQFF. DNA of the CDR3: TGTGCCGCCAGTGTGGGCAGGGGGCAGGATGAGCAGTTCTTC.

There are many counts of this clonotype. The chain carries TRBV4-2 and TRBJ2-5; D not resolved. V gave up 3 bases and J gave up 4 bases, with 12 bases separating them. The CDR3 consists of 14 residues. Looked up from germline, CDR1 is LGHNA and CDR2 is YNFKEQ. The CDR3 protein is CASSQPIGSETQYF. CDR3 bases: TGTGCCAGCAGCCAGCCCATCGGTTCAGAGACCCAGTACTTC.

This rearrangement joins TRBV20-1 to TRBJ2-5, with 11 bases lining up with TRBD2. After removal of 4 bases from V and 5 bases from J, the junction contained 9 bases not matched to a gene. Germline CDR1 reads DFQATT; CDR2 reads SNEGSKA (reference sequence). The CDR3 loop spans 15 amino acids. The CDR3 loop is CSATVLAGGRETQYF. Written as DNA, the CDR3 is TGCAGTGCTACCGTCCTAGCGGGGGGACGCGAGACCCAGTACTTC.

This clonotype was observed at least ten times. The V and J genes are TRBV12-3 or TRBV12-4 and TRBJ2-1; D may be TRBD1 or TRBD2 (5 bases each). This CDR3 has 16 amino acids. Trimming removed 5 bases from V and 10 bases from J, with 24 bases in between. The CDR3 DNA follows: TGTGCCAGCAGTGACTGGGACCTTAACAATGCAGAGGAGCAGTTCTTC. Amino acid sequence: CASSDWDLNNAEEQFF.

This clonotype was counted ten times or more. The chain joins TRBV6-2 or TRBV6-3 to TRBJ1-5; 8 bases align to TRBD1. The V gene end was trimmed by 5 bases and the J gene end by 1 base; junction bases not matched to a gene: 4. Germline CDR1 is MNHEY and CDR2 is SVGEGT. CDR3 length: 15 residues. The CDR3 region is CASSPNRGSNQPQHF. The CDR3 DNA is TGTGCCAGCAGTCCGAACAGGGGGAGCAATCAGCCCCAGCATTTT.

This clonotype appeared a few times. V usage is TRBV5-6 and J usage is TRBJ2-7; unclear D gene. This CDR3 contains 14 residues. V was clipped by 0 bases and J by 3 bases, with 10 bases between them. Germline CDR1 SGHDT, CDR2 YYEEEE. CDR3 protein: CASSLVGDYYEQYF. CDR3 sequence (DNA): TGTGCCAGCAGCTTGGTTGGGGATTACTACGAGCAGTACTTC.

This clonotype appeared many times. The chain recombines TRBV20-1 with TRBJ1-5; 7 bases fit TRBD1. This CDR3 region has 15 residues. Losses at the gene ends were 4 bases for V and 7 bases for J; bases not matched to a gene: 13. The germline V gene has CDR1 DFQATT and CDR2 SNEGSKA (reference sequence). In DNA, the CDR3 is TGCAGTGCTATTGAACCGGGACAGCGAGGACAGCCCCAGCATTTT. It yields the protein CSAIEPGQRGQPQHF.

The chain employs TRBV10-2 and TRBJ1-1; D remains unclear. The CDR3 runs to 16 residues. Trimming shortened V by 4 bases and J by 0 bases, and 15 bases separated the two germline ends. Germline values: CDR1 WSHSY, CDR2 SAAADI. The CDR3 sequence: CASSALPAGLNTEAFF. The CDR3 DNA sequence: TGCGCCAGCAGTGCCCTACCGGCGGGTTTGAACACTGAAGCTTTCTTT.

This clonotype was counted between two and nine times. The V gene is TRBV13, the J gene TRBJ2-7, with D tentatively TRBD1 or TRBD2 (5 bases each). Germline CDR1 and CDR2: PRHDT and FYEKMQ (reference sequence). V dropped 0 bases and J dropped 1 base, with 10 bases sitting between them. This CDR3 has 15 residues. The CDR3 spells CASSLGGTASYEQYF. As DNA, the CDR3 is TGTGCCAGCAGCTTAGGCGGGACGGCTTCCTACGAGCAGTACTTC.

This clonotype was detected ten times or more. V and J are TRBV7-9 and TRBJ2-2; no firm D call. This CDR3 contains 14 residues. Germline values: CDR1 SEHNR, CDR2 FQNEAQ (reference sequence). Trimming took 2 bases from V and 1 from J, leaving 5 bases between them. CDR3 in DNA: TGTGCCAGCAGCTTATTAGTGAACACCGGGGAGCTGTTTTTT. Residues: CASSLLVNTGELFF.

V gene TRBV11-2 combines with J gene TRBJ2-7, with 12 bases fitting TRBD2. The CDR3 extends over 15 amino acids. Germline V gene data show CDR1 as SGHAT and CDR2 as FQNNGV. With 0 bases clipped from V and 4 bases from J, the junction kept 1 base outside the gene matches. The CDR3 loop is CASSLEGLAGYEQYF. The CDR3 region has the DNA TGTGCCAGCAGCTTAGAGGGACTAGCGGGTTACGAGCAGTACTTC.

This rearrangement joins TRBV5-6 to TRBJ2-1; TRBD2 matches at 8 bases. Germline values: CDR1 SGHDT, CDR2 YYEEEE. The CDR3 sequence is 16 residues long. V lost 0 bases to trimming and J lost 4 bases; unmatched junction nucleotides: 6. In DNA form, the CDR3 reads TGTGCCAGCAGCTTGGTACTAGCGGACCCTTACAATGAGCAGTTCTTC. Translating gives CASSLVLADPYNEQFF. Based on the CDR3 plus reference TRBV5-6 and TRBJ2-1, the full variable domain is DAGVTQSPTHLIKTRGQQVTLRCSPKSGHDTVSWYQQALGQGPQFIFQYYEEEERQRGNFPDRFSGHQFPNYSSELNVNALLLGDSALYLCASSLVLADPYNEQFFGPGTRLTVL.